The 3 T cell receptor beta chains below all came from one sample that was sequenced in a study of yellow fever vaccine responses in identical twins. TCRdb ran MiXCR on the RT-PCR reads and lists one entry per CDR3 protein. Altogether roughly 17,000 distinct CDR3 sequences are present, 65% to 85% being singletons, with the ten largest covering roughly 2.4%. The sequenced sample was T cells from blood (PBMCs), unsorted or a sorted subset (not recorded which), obtained before or after yellow fever vaccination (not recorded which). These receptors were obtained from a woman aged 18 to 35 who received the yellow fever vaccine.

V usage is TRBV7-6 and J usage is TRBJ1-5; D gene unclear. The CDR3 is 15 residues long. CDR1 SGHVS and CDR2 FNYEAQ come from the germline V gene. The germline V and J ends were trimmed by 1 base and 7 bases, with 14 bases remaining between them. Here the CDR3 DNA reads TGTGCCAGCAGCTTAGAGTCCCGGCCTAGCCAGCCCCAGCATTTT. Protein: CASSLESRPSQPQHF.

The V gene is TRBV18, the J gene TRBJ2-3; 7 bases are a match to TRBD1. V lost 3 bases and J lost 4; bases outside the gene matches: 4. Germline CDR1 reads KGHSH; CDR2 reads LQKENI. The CDR3 is 14 amino acids. In nucleotides, the CDR3 is TGTGCCAGCTCACCGACTGGACAGGCAGATACGCAGTATTTT. This sequence encodes CASSPTGQADTQYF.

V gene TRBV11-3 combines with J gene TRBJ1-1; 10 nucleotides align to TRBD1. The J segment lost 7 bases and the V segment lost 2 bases, leaving 13 bases of the junction unmatched. The germline CDR1 and CDR2 sequences are SGHNT and YENEEA. This CDR3 comprises 17 residues. The CDR3 nucleotides are TGTGCCAGCAGCTTATTGGCGCCGGGACAGGGGCCCCTTGAAGCTTTCTTT. Translating gives CASSLLAPGQGPLEAFF.